This T cell receptor beta chain comes out of a study of T cell responses to AZD1222 COVID-19 vaccine. With respect to this clone: What it binds is unknown.

Findings and caveats of the study: Of the AZD1222 recipients, only five to seven were seropositive at baseline. There were mostly white British donors and more females than males, and clonal diversity was possibly underestimated.

The CDR3 totals 14 residues. The ends were cut back, 0 bases at V and 2 bases at J, with 7 bases in the middle. Germline lookup yields CDR1 LNHNV and CDR2 YYDKDF (reference sequence). Clones were read by immunoSEQ multiplex PCR, and TCRdb kept only the in-frame ones, dropping some. The sample contains about 96,000 clones, roughly 88% of which appear only once. Sequencing was performed on peripheral blood, taken on day 0 of AZD1222 vaccination. This sequence joins TRBV15 and TRBJ1-1; D is unclear. This clonotype was obtained from an adult in good health. The CDR3: CATSREAHNTEAFF. The CDR3 coding sequence is TGTGCCACCAGCAGAGAGGCCCATAACACTGAAGCTTTCTTT.